These 2 T cell receptor beta chains were all obtained from the same sample, sequenced in a study of T cells in localized non-small cell lung cancer. TCRdb keeps only in-frame clones here, not all; method: immunoSEQ multiplex PCR. In the table there are about 59,000 clones, almost 90% of which are singletons. Sequences were derived from peripheral blood, sampled before any cancer treatment. These receptors were taken from a woman aged 35-75 years with stage I lung adenocarcinoma.

The chain couples TRBV5-1 to TRBJ2-1; perhaps TRBD1 as D (6 bases). In germline, CDR1 is SGHRS, CDR2 YFSETQ. V was trimmed by 3 bases and J by 5 bases, leaving 12 bases between them. This CDR3 is 14 amino acids long. As DNA, the CDR3 is TGCGCCAGCAGCTCCGGGACACCAAACAATGAGCAGTTCTTC. It translates to CASSSGTPNNEQFF.

The sample holds one count of this clone. The rearrangement links TRBV7-3 to TRBJ2-2; D unresolved. The germline CDR1 and CDR2 sequences are SGHTA and FQGTGA. Trimming stripped 3 bases from V and 8 bases from J, with 10 bases between. The CDR3 is made up of 13 amino acids. The CDR3 here is CASSLASLGELFF. The CDR3 DNA follows: TGTGCCAGCAGCTTGGCCAGCCTTGGGGAGCTGTTTTTT.